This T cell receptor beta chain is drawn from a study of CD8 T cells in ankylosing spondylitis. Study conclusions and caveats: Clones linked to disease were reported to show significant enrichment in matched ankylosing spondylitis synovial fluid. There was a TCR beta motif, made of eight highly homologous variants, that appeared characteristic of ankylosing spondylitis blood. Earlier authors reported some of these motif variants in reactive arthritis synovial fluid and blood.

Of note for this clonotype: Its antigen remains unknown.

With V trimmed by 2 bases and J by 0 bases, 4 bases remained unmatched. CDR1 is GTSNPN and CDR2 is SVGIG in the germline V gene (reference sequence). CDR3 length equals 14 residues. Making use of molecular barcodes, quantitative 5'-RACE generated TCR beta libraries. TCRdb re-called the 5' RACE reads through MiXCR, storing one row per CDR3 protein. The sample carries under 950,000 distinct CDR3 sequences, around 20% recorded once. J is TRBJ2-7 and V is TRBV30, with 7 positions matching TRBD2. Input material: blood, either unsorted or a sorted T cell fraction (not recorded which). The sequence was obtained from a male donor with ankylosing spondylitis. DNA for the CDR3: TGTGCCTGGAGTCCCTCGGGGGGCTCCTACGAGCAGTACTTC. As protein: CAWSPSGGSYEQYF.